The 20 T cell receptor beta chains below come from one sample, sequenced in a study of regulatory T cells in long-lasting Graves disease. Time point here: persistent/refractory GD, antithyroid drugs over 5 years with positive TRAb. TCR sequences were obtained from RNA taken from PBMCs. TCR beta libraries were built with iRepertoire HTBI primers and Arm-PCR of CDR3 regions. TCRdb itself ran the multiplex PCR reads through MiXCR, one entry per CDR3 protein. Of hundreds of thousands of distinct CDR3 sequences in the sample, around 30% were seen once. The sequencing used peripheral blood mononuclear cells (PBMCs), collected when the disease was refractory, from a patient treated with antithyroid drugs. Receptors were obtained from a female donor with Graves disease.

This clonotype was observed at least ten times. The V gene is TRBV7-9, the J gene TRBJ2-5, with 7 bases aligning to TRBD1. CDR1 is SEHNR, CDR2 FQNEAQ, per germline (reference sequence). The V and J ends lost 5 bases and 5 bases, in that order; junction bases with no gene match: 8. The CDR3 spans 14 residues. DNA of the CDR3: TGTGCCAGCAGCGCACGGACAGGCCGGGAGACCCAGTACTTC. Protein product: CASSARTGRETQYF.

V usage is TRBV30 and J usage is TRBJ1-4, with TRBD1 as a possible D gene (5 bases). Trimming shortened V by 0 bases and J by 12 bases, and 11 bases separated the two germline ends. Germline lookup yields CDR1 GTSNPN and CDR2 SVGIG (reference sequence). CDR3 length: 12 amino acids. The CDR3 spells CAWSVRGEELFF. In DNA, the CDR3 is TGTGCCTGGAGTGTTAGGGGCGAGGAACTGTTTTTT.

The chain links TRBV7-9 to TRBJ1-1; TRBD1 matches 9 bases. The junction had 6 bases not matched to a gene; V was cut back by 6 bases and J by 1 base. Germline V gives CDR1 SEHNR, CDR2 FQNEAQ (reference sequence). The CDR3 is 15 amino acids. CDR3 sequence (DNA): TGTGCCAGCAGATTACAGGGGGCGGAGAACACTGAAGCTTTCTTT. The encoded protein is CASRLQGAENTEAFF. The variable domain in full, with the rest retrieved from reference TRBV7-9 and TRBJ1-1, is DTGVSQNPRHKITKRGQNVTFRCDPISEHNRLYWYRQTLGQGPEFLTYFQNEAQLEKSRLLSDRFSAERPKGSFSTLEIQRTEQGDSAMYLCASRLQGAENTEAFFGQGTRLTVV.

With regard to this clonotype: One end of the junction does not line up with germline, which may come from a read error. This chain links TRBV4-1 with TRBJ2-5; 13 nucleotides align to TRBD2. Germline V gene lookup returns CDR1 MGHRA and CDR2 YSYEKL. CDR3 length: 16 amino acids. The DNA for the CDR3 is TGCGCTAGCAGCCAAGGGACTAGCGGGACCCGGGAGACCCAGTACTTC. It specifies CASSQGTSGTRETQYF.

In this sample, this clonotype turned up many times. The CDR3 reads CASSLSLGDLQLEAFF. CDR3 nucleotides: TGTGCCAGCAGTTTATCCCTGGGAGACCTCCAACTAGAAGCTTTCTTT. The chain is built from TRBV27 and TRBJ1-1, with unresolved D. The length of the CDR3 is 16 residues. Per the germline V gene, CDR1 is MNHEY and CDR2 is SMNVEV (reference sequence). Trimming took 0 bases from V and 8 from J, leaving 19 bases between them.

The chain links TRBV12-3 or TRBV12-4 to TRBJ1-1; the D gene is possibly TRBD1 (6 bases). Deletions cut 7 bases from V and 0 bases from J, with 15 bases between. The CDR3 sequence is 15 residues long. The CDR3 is CASTRPTGMNTEAFF. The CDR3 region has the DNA TGTGCCAGCACTCGACCCACAGGGATGAACACTGAAGCTTTCTTT.

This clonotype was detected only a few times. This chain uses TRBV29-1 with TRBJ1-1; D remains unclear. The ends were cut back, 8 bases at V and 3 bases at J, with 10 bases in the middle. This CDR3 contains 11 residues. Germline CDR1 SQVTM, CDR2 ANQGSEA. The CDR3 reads CSSALDTEAFF. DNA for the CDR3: TGCAGCTCCGCTTTGGACACTGAAGCTTTCTTT.

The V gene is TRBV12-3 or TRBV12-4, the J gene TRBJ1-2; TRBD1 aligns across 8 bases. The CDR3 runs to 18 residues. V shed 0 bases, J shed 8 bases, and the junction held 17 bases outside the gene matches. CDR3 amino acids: CASSLAPPRSDRGRGYTF. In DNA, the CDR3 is TGTGCCAGCAGTTTAGCCCCCCCCCGGTCCGACAGGGGAAGGGGCTACACCTTC.

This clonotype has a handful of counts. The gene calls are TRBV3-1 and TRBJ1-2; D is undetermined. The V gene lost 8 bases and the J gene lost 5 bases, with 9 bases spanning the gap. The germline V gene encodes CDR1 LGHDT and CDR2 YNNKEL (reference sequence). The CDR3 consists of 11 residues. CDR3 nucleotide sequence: TGTGCCAGCGTTGGGGTTTATGGCTACACCTTC. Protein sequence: CASVGVYGYTF.

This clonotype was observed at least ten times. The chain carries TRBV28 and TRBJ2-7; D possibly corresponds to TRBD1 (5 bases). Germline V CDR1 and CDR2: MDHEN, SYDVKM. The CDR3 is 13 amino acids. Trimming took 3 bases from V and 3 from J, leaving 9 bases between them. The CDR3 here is CASSLSRVYEQYF. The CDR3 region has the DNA TGTGCCAGCAGTTTGTCCAGGGTCTACGAGCAGTACTTC.

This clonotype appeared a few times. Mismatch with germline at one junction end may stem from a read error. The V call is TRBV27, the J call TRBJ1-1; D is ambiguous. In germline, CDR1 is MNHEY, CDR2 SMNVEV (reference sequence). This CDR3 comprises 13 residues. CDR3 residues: CASSFSANSEAFF. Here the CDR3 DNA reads TGTGCCAGCAGTTTTTCCGCAAACAGTGAAGCTTTCTTT.

CDR3 amino acids: CASSVAQANGDYGYTF. CDR3 DNA: TGTGCCAGCAGCGTAGCTCAGGCCAACGGGGACTATGGCTACACCTTC. The chain combines TRBV9 with TRBJ1-2; D gene unclear. Germline CDR1 and CDR2: SGDLS and YYNGEE. The CDR3 runs 16 residues. Trimming pared 0 bases from V and 3 bases from J, leaving 15 bases between. The full variable domain, with the rest looked up from reference TRBV9 and TRBJ1-2, is DSGVTQTPKHLITATGQRVTLRCSPRSGDLSVYWYQQSLDQGLQFLIQYYNGEERAKGNILERFSAQQFPDLHSELNLSSLELGDSALYFCASSVAQANGDYGYTFGSGTRLTVV.

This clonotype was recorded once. The chain's CDR3 is CASTRDGNYEQYF. In nucleotides, the CDR3 is TGCGCCAGCACCCGGGACGGCAATTACGAGCAGTACTTC. The chain employs TRBV5-1 and TRBJ2-7, with D perhaps matching TRBD1 or TRBD2 (5 bases each). CDR3 size: 13 residues. Per the germline V gene, CDR1 is SGHRS and CDR2 is YFSETQ. Trimming shortened V by 6 bases and J by 4 bases, and 14 bases separated the two germline ends.

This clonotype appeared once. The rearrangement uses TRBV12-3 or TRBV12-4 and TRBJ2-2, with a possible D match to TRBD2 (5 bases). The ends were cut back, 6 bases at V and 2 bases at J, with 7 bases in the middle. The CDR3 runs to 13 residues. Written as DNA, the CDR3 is TGTGCCAGCAGGGAGGTTAACACCGGGGAGCTGTTTTTT. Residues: CASREVNTGELFF.

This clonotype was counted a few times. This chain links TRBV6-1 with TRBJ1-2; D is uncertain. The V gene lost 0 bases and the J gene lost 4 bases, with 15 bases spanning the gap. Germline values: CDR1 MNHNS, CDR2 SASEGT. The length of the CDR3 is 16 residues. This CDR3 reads CASSEAAVPGSYGYTF. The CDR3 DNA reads TGTGCCAGCAGTGAAGCAGCAGTTCCCGGTTCCTATGGCTACACCTTC.

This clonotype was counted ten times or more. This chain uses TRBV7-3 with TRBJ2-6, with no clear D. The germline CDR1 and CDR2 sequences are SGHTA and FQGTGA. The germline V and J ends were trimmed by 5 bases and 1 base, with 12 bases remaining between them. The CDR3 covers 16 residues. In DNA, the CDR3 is TGTGCCAGCAGCCCCTTCTTAGGTTCTGGGGCCAACGTCCTGACTTTC. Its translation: CASSPFLGSGANVLTF.

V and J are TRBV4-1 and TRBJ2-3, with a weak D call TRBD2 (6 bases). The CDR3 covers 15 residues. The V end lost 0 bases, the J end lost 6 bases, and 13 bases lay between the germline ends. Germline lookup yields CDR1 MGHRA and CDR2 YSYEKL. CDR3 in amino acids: CASSQEEGRADTQYF. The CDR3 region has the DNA TGCGCCAGCAGCCAAGAGGAGGGGCGGGCGGATACGCAGTATTTT.

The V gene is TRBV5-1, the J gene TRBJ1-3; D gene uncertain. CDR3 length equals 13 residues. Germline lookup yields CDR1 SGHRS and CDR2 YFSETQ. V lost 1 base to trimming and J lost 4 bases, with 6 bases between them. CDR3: CASSLRSGNTIYF. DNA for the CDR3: TGCGCCAGCAGCTTGCGGTCGGGAAACACCATATATTTT.

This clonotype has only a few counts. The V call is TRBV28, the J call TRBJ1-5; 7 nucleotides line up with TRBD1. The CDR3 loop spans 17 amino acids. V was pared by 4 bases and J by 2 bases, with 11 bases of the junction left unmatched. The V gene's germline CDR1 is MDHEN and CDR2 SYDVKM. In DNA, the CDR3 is TGTGCCAGCAGTTCCAGGGGGGGCCACGGGGGCAATCAGCCCCAGCATTTT. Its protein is CASSSRGGHGGNQPQHF.

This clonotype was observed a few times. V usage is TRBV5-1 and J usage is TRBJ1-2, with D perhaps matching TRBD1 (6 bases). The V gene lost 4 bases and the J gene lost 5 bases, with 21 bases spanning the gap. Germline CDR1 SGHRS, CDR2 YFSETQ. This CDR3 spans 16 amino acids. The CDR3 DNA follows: TGCGCCAGCAGCCAGGGGACCGGCGCTGGCTTGTATGGCTACACCTTC. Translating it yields CASSQGTGAGLYGYTF. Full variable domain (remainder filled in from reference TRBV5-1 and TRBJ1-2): KAGVTQTPRYLIKTRGQQVTLSCSPISGHRSVSWYQQTPGQGLQFLFEYFSETQRNKGNFPGRFSGRQFSNSRSEMNVSTLELGDSALYLCASSQGTGAGLYGYTFGSGTRLTVV.